The text below deals with one T cell receptor beta chain. What it binds is not known. The record originates from a study of OX40 agonist ivuxolimab in advanced cancers. General observations from the study: Part of the nonresponder group also had normalized T-cell clonal expansion that was low.

Looked up from germline, CDR1 is LNHDA and CDR2 is SQIVND (reference sequence). V was cut by 3 bases and J by 8 bases, with 7 bases left in between. This CDR3 region has 11 residues. Only in-frame clones appear in the TCRdb table, and some are missing; sequencing was by immunoSEQ multiplex PCR. The table includes over 65,000 clones, about 80% detected once. Source: CD4+ or CD8+ T cells sorted from blood, taken in a trial of the OX40 agonist ivuxolimab. The chain links TRBV19 to TRBJ1-1; no clear D. This TCR was sampled from an adult with an advanced solid tumor such as melanoma, head and neck, liver or kidney cancer. The DNA of the CDR3 is TGTGCCAGTAGTATGGGCAGGGAAGCTTTCTTT. Protein: CASSMGREAFF.